This T cell receptor (beta chain) came from a study of blood T cell repertoires in COVID-19. With V trimmed by 1 base and J by 4 bases, 1 base remained unmatched. This CDR3 is built from 14 residues. The germline gives CDR1 MGHRA, CDR2 YSYEKL. The assay was immunoSEQ multiplex PCR, and TCRdb's table has in-frame clones only and misses some. The data show 110,000 to 150,000 clones, with more than 80% seen just once and about 1.5% held by the top ten. The receptor was isolated from a woman aged 18-29 years who had been exposed to COVID-19. The material sequenced was PBMCs or T cells enriched from blood (not recorded which). V is TRBV4-1 and J is TRBJ2-5; 9 positions match TRBD2. The CDR3 is CASSQVAGVETQYF. The CDR3 DNA reads TGCGCCAGCAGCCAAGTAGCGGGAGTAGAGACCCAGTACTTC.